Below are 12 T cell receptor beta chains sequenced from a single sample in a study of cytomegalovirus exposure and HLA in healthy donors. A multiplex PCR was run with 60 Vbeta primers and 13 Jbeta primers. The repertoire was sequenced with immunoSEQ multiplex PCR; TCRdb's copy has only in-frame clones and lacks some. The sample shows tens of thousands of clones, around 82% of them seen only once. Sequenced input: PBMCs. These receptor sequences come from a male donor in good health and CMV-seronegative.

The genes are TRBV7-2 and TRBJ2-7, with a possible D match to TRBD1 (6 bases). The CDR3 is made up of 14 amino acids. The germline V and J ends were trimmed by 1 base and 3 bases, with 10 bases remaining between them. Per germline, CDR1 SGHTA and CDR2 FQGNSA. The CDR3 loop is CASSLDGTYYEQYF. The CDR3 DNA follows: TGTGCCAGCAGCTTAGACGGGACATACTACGAGCAGTACTTC.

CDR3 sequence reads: CASSQELALVTDTQYF. The CDR3 DNA is TGCGCCAGCAGCCAAGAACTAGCCCTTGTCACAGATACGCAGTATTTT. The chain couples TRBV4-3 to TRBJ2-3; tentatively, D is TRBD2 (6 bases). The germline V and J ends were trimmed by 0 bases and 2 bases, with 12 bases remaining between them. From germline, CDR1 is LGHNA and CDR2 YSLEER. This CDR3 spans 16 amino acids.

V gene TRBV5-6 combines with J gene TRBJ1-2; 12 bases are a match to TRBD1. CDR3 length: 16 residues. J gave up 5 bases and V 3 bases, and 8 bases lay outside the gene matches. In germline, CDR1 is SGHDT, CDR2 YYEEEE. The CDR3 nucleotides read TGTGCCAGCAGCTCACCCGGGACAGGGGGCTGGTATGGCTACACCTTC. This encodes CASSSPGTGGWYGYTF. Variable domain in full (rest from reference TRBV5-6 and TRBJ1-2): DAGVTQSPTHLIKTRGQQVTLRCSPKSGHDTVSWYQQALGQGPQFIFQYYEEEERQRGNFPDRFSGHQFPNYSSELNVNALLLGDSALYLCASSSPGTGGWYGYTFGSGTRLTVV.

The V gene is TRBV6-1, the J gene TRBJ1-1; 8 nucleotides agree with TRBD1. J was trimmed by 4 bases and V by 4 bases; bases with no gene match: 20. This CDR3 is 19 amino acids long. CDR1 is MNHNS, CDR2 SASEGT, per germline. CDR3 loop: CASSGRDDRGGIGGTEAFF. The CDR3 nucleotides read TGTGCCAGCAGTGGAAGGGACGACAGGGGAGGGATAGGGGGCACTGAAGCTTTCTTT.

The chain recombines TRBV6-6 with TRBJ1-2, with TRBD1 as a possible D gene (5 bases). This CDR3 is 15 amino acids long. The V and J ends lost 7 bases and 3 bases respectively, with 18 bases between them. CDR1 is MNHNY, CDR2 SVGAGI, per germline (reference sequence). The CDR3 loop is CASILWGGAHYGYTF. Written as DNA, the CDR3 is TGTGCCAGCATCTTGTGGGGGGGAGCGCACTATGGCTACACCTTC.

The chain recombines TRBV6-6 with TRBJ1-2, with D perhaps TRBD1 (5 bases). Deletions cut 5 bases from V and 7 bases from J, with 17 bases between. CDR3 length: 14 residues. Germline V gene lookup returns CDR1 MNHNY and CDR2 SVGAGI (reference sequence). Here the CDR3 reads CASSTQGTSSGYTF. The CDR3 DNA sequence: TGTGCCAGCAGTACGCAGGGAACATCAAGTGGCTACACCTTC.

This clone was counted a few times. The chain recombines TRBV6-6 with TRBJ1-4; D uncertain. Germline V gene data show CDR1 as MNHNY and CDR2 as SVGAGI (reference sequence). CDR3 length: 14 residues. V was clipped by 6 bases and J by 3 bases, with 11 bases between them. This CDR3 is CASSEGRANEKLFF. DNA of the CDR3: TGTGCCAGCAGCGAAGGGAGGGCTAATGAAAAACTGTTTTTT.

This sequence joins TRBV7-9 and TRBJ2-1, with a tentative D call TRBD1 (5 bases). This CDR3 spans 14 amino acids. Trimming removed 4 bases from V and 8 bases from J, with 15 bases in between. Germline CDR1 SEHNR, CDR2 FQNEAQ (reference sequence). The CDR3 region has the DNA TGTGCCAGCAGCTCTCCCGTTTGGGGCGATGAGCAGTTCTTC. This encodes CASSSPVWGDEQFF. The full variable domain, completed using reference TRBV7-9 and TRBJ2-1, is DTGVSQNPRHKITKRGQNVTFRCDPISEHNRLYWYRQTLGQGPEFLTYFQNEAQLEKSRLLSDRFSAERPKGSFSTLEIQRTEQGDSAMYLCASSSPVWGDEQFFGPGTRLTVL.

This clone was seen a single time. This chain connects TRBV7-9 to TRBJ1-1; possible D gene TRBD1, 5 bases. The CDR3 covers 15 residues. V was shortened by 5 bases and J by 1 base, with 14 bases between the two germline ends. Germline-derived CDR1 and CDR2 are SEHNR and FQNEAQ (reference sequence). CDR3 DNA: TGTGCCAGCAGCCAAAGCGGGGCGGCGAACACTGAAGCTTTCTTT. It codes for CASSQSGAANTEAFF.

The chain has TRBV30 and TRBJ2-7, with D perhaps TRBD2 (6 bases). V gave up 3 bases and J gave up 0 bases, with 15 bases separating them. The CDR3 runs 15 residues. CDR1 and CDR2 (germline): GTSNPN, SVGIG (reference sequence). In DNA, the CDR3 is TGTGCCTGGAGCGGAACGGCGGGGAGCTCCTACGAGCAGTACTTC. This translates into CAWSGTAGSSYEQYF. Drawing the rest from reference TRBV30 and TRBJ2-7, the complete variable domain is SQTIHQWPATLVQPVGSPLSLECTVEGTSNPNLYWYRQAAGRGLQLLFYSVGIGQISSEVPQNLSASRPQDRQFILSSKKLLLSDSGFYLCAWSGTAGSSYEQYFGPGTRLTVT.

This chain links TRBV6-1 with TRBJ1-1; 11 nucleotides line up with TRBD1. V trimming: 4 bases; J trimming: 0 bases; junction bases outside the gene matches: 4. Germline lookup yields CDR1 MNHNS and CDR2 SASEGT. The CDR3 covers 16 residues. The CDR3 loop reads CASSGDRGFMNTEAFF. Written as DNA, the CDR3 is TGTGCCAGCAGTGGGGACAGGGGGTTCATGAACACTGAAGCTTTCTTT.

V usage is TRBV7-9 and J usage is TRBJ2-3; D not certain. This CDR3 has 12 amino acids. Germline V gives CDR1 SEHNR, CDR2 FQNEAQ (reference sequence). With 7 bases removed from V and 4 bases from J, the gap between germline ends came to 9 bases. CDR3 protein: CASIEYPDTQYF. CDR3 nucleotides: TGTGCCAGCATCGAGTACCCAGATACGCAGTATTTT.